This T cell receptor (beta chain) was captured by sequencing in a study of T cell changes during pregnancy in multiple sclerosis. The V gene's germline CDR1 is SGHRS and CDR2 YFSETQ. CDR3 size: 16 residues. Trimming took 2 bases from V and 4 from J; bases not matched to a gene: 9. Only in-frame clones appear in the TCRdb table, and some are missing; sequencing was by immunoSEQ multiplex PCR. Of 40,000 to 45,000 clones listed, approximately 90% are singletons. This sequence joins TRBV5-1 and TRBJ2-3, with 8 bases that match TRBD2. The source of this sequence is a female donor with multiple sclerosis, enrolled in a pregnancy study. Specimen: CD4+ T cells from peripheral blood mononuclear cells, collected before pregnancy. This CDR3 reads CASSLRPAGAADTQYF. Written as DNA, the CDR3 is TGCGCCAGCAGCTTACGCCCAGCGGGAGCCGCAGATACGCAGTATTTT.